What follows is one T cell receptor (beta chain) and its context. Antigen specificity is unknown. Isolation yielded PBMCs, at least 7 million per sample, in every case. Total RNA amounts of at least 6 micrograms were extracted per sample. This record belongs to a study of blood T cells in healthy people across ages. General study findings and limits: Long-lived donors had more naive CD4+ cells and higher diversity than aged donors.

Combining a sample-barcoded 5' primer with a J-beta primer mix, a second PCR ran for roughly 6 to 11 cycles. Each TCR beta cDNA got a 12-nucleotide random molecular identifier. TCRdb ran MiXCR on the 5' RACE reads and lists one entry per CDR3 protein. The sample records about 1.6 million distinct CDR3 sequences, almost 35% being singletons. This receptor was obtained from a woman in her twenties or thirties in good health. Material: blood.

Written as DNA, the CDR3 is TGCAGTGCTAGTACAGGGGGCGGAGGCTACACCTTC. Amino acids: CSASTGGGGYTF. The chain links TRBV20-1 to TRBJ1-2; TRBD1 matches at 9 bases. The CDR3 has 12 residues. Trimming at V came to 3 bases and at J to 8 bases, leaving 4 bases not matched to a gene. The germline V gene encodes CDR1 DFQATT and CDR2 SNEGSKA (reference sequence).